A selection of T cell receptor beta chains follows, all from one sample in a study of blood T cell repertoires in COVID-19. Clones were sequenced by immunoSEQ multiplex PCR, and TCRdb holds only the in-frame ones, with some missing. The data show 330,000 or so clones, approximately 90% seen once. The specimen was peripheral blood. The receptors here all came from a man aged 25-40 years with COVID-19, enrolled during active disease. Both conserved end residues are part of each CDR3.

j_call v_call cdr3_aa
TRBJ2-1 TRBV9 CASSVGEGGTYNEQFF
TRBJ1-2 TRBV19 CASKETDYGYTF
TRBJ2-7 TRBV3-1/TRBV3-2 CATGSRGTGNEQYF
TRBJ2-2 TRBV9 CASSYSGSPGTGELFF
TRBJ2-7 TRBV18 CASSPPGRYSYEQYF
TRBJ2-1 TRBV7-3 CASSLTAGRGGSNNEQFF
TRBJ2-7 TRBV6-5 CASIGGEASSYEQYF
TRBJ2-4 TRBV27 CASSLFGRTLAKNIQYF
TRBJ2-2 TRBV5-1 CASSLAAGGPGTGELFF
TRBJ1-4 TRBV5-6 CASSLGGQGLEKLFF
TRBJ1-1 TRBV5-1 CASSLSPVEEAFF
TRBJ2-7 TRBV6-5 CASSSGGGSHYEQYF
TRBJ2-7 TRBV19 CASSPGQGAYEQYF
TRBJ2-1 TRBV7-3 CASSLILGQGLYNEQFF
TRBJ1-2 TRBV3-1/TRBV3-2 CASSHGRGYGYTF
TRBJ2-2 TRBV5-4 CASSAGTATGELFF
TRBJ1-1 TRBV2 CAKRQLNTEAFF
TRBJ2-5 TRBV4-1 CASSPMKTGTDGGETQYF
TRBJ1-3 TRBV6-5 CASTTGGNTIYF
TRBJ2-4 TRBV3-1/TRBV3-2 CASRPGDLAKNIQYF
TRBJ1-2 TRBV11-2 CASSLADRVWGVNGYTF
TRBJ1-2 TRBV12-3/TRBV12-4 CASSLSQNGYTF
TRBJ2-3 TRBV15 CATSRFSGKNTDTQYF
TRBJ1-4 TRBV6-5 CASSYWTTGGGEKLFF
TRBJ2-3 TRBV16 CASSPQITDTQYF
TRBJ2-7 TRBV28 CASSTPGGVIHEQYF
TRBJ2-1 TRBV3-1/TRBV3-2 CASSHGGLAQSSYNEQFF
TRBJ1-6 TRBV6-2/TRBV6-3 CASSYFSGMDSPLHF
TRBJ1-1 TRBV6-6 CASSYGGQGAEAFF
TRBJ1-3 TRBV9 CASSSQGQGGNTIYF
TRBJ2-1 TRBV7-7 CASSLELAGPYNEQFF
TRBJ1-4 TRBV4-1 CASSQGPFGQGTTNEKLFF
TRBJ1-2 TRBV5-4 CASSLTGAGGYTF
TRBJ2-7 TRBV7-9 CASSPLRTGAYEQYF
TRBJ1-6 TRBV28 CASSLRAGARNSPLHF
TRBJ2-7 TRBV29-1 CSVGGGHDWQSYEQYF
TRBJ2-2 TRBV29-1 CSAGQGDTGELFF
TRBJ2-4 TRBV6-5 CASSDSVAKNIQYF
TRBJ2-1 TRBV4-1 CASSRTGGNEQFF
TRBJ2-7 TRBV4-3 CASSQATRLDYEQYF
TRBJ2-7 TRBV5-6 CASSASILFSYEQYF
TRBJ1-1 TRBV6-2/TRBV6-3 CASSYPADKNTEAFF
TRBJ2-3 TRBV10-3 CAISPGTGASTDTQYF
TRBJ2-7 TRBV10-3 CAISELENSYEQYF
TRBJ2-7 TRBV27 CASLSGRAGVYEQYF
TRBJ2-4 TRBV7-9 CASSLFGGTKNIQYF
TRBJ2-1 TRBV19 CASSINYRTGGLNEQFF
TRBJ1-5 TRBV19 CASRREHSNQPQHF